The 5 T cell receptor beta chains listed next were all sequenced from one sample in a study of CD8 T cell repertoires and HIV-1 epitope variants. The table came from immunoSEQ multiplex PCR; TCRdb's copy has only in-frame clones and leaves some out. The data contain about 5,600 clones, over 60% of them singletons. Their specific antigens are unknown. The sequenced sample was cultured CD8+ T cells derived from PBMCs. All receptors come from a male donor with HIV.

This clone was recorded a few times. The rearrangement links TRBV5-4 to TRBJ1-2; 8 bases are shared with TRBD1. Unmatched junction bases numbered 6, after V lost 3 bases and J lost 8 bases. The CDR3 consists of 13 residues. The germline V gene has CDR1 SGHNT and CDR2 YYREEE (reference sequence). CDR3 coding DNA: TGTGCCAGCAGCTGGGGACAGGTTCACGGCTACACCTTC. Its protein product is CASSWGQVHGYTF.

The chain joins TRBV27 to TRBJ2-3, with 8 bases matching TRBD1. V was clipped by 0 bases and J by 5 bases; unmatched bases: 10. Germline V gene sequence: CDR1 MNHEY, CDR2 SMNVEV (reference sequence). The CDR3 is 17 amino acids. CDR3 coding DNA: TGTGCCAGCAGTTTATCGGGGCGGTCAGGGACAGGAGATACGCAGTATTTT. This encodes CASSLSGRSGTGDTQYF.

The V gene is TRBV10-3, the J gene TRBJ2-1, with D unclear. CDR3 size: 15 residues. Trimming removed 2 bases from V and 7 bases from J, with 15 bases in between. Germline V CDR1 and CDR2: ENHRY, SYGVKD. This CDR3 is CAISEEWAGQNEQFF. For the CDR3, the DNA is TGTGCCATCAGTGAGGAATGGGCAGGTCAGAATGAGCAGTTCTTC.

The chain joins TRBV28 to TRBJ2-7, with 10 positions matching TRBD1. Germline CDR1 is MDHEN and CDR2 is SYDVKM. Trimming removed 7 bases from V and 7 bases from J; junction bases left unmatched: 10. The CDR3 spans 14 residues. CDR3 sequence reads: CASTSGTGVREQYF. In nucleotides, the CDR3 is TGTGCCAGCACCTCAGGGACAGGGGTGCGAGAGCAGTACTTC.

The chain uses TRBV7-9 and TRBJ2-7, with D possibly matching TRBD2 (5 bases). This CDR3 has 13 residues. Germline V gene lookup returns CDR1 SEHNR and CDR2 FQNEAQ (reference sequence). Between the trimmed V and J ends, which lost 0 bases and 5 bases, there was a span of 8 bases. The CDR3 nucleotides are TGTGCCAGCAGCTTAGCGCCGAGGGACGAGCAGTACTTC. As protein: CASSLAPRDEQYF.